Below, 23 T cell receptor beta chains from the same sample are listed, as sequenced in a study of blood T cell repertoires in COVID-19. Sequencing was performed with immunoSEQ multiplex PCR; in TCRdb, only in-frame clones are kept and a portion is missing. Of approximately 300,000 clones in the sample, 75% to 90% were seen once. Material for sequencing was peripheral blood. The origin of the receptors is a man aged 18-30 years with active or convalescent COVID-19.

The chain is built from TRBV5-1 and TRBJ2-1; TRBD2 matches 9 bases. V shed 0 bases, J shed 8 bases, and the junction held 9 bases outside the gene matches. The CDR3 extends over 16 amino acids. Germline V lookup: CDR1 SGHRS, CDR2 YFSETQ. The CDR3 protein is CASSLDAGTSLHEQFF. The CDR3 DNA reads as TGCGCCAGCAGCTTGGACGCCGGGACTAGCCTTCATGAGCAGTTCTTC.

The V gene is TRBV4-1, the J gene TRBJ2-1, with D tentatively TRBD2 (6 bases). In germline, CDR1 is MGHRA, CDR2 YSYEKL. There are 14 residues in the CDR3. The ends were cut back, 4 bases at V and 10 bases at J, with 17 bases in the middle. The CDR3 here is CASSPSGGSGEQFF. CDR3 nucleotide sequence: TGCGCCAGCAGCCCCTCCGGGGGTTCTGGGGAGCAGTTCTTC.

CDR3 nucleotides: TGTGCCAGCAGCCTGGGGAGGGGACAGGGTAACCCCGGGGAGCTGTTTTTT. Protein sequence: CASSLGRGQGNPGELFF. The chain couples TRBV9 to TRBJ2-2, with 9 positions matching TRBD1. CDR3 length equals 17 residues. Losses at the gene ends were 4 bases for V and 6 bases for J; bases not matched to a gene: 13. Germline loops: CDR1 SGDLS, CDR2 YYNGEE.

Written as DNA, the CDR3 is TGTGCCAGTACCATAAATTGGGGCTCCAGCTATGGCTACACCTTC. Translation gives CASTINWGSSYGYTF. The gene calls are TRBV19 and TRBJ1-2, with a possible D match to TRBD1 (5 bases). V was trimmed by 7 bases and J by 4 bases, leaving 19 bases between them. The CDR3 extends over 15 amino acids. The germline gives CDR1 LNHDA, CDR2 SQIVND (reference sequence).

The CDR3 DNA is TGCGCCAGCAGCCAAGATGGGCAAGACACCGGGGAGCTGTTTTTT. Its translation: CASSQDGQDTGELFF. This chain connects TRBV4-3 to TRBJ2-2, with D uncertain. The V end lost 0 bases, the J end lost 3 bases, and 8 bases lay between the germline ends. This CDR3 region has 15 residues. CDR1 is LGHNA, CDR2 YSLEER, per germline.

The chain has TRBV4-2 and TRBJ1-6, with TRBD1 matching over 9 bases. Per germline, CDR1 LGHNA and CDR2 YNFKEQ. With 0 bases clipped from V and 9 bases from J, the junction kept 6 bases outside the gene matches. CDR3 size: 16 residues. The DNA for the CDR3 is TGTGCCAGCAGCCAAGAGTCGGGACAGGGCGGTTCACCCCTCCACTTT. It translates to CASSQESGQGGSPLHF.

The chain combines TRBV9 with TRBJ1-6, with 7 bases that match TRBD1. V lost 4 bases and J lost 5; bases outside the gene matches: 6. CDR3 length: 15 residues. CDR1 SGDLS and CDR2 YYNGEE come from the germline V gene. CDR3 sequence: CASSPGGGHNSPLHF. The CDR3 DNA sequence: TGTGCCAGCAGCCCAGGAGGGGGCCATAATTCACCCCTCCACTTT.

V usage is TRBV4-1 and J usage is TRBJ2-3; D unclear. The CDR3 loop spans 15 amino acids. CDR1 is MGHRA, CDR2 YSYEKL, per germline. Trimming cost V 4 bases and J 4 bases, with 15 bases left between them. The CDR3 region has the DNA TGCGCCAGCAGCCCCACTGCAGGCCGCGCAGATACGCAGTATTTT. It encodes CASSPTAGRADTQYF.

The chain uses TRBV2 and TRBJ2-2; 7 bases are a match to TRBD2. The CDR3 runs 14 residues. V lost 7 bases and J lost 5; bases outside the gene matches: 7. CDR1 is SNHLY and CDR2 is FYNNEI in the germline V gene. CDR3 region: CASTLVGGTGELFF. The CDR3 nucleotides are TGTGCCAGCACCCTGGTCGGGGGGACCGGGGAGCTGTTTTTT.

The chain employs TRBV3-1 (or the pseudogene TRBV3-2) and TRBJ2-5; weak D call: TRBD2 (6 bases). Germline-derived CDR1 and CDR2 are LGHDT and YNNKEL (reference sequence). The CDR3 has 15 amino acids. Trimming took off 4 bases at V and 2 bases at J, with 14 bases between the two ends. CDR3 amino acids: CASSRRGIRQETQYF. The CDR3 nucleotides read TGTGCCAGCAGCCGCCGGGGGATTCGACAAGAGACCCAGTACTTC.

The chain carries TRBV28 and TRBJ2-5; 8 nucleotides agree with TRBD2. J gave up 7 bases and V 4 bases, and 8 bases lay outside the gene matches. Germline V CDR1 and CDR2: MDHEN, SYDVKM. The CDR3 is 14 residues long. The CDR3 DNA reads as TGTGCCAGCAGTTACGGACTAGCTTCAGGGACCCAGTACTTC. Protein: CASSYGLASGTQYF.

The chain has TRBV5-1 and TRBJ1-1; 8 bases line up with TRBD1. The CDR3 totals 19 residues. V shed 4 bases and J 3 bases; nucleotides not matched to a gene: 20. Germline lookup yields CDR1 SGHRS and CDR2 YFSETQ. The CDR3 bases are TGCGCCAGCAGCCCTGGGATACTCCAGGGGGCTAAATCCGACACTGAAGCTTTCTTT. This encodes CASSPGILQGAKSDTEAFF. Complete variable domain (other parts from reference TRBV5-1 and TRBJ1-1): KAGVTQTPRYLIKTRGQQVTLSCSPISGHRSVSWYQQTPGQGLQFLFEYFSETQRNKGNFPGRFSGRQFSNSRSEMNVSTLELGDSALYLCASSPGILQGAKSDTEAFFGQGTRLTVV.

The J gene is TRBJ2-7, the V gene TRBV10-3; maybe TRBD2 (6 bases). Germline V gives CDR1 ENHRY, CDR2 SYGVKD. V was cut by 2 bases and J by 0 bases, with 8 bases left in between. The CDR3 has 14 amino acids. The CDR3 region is CAISEGGTSYEQYF. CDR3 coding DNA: TGTGCCATCAGTGAGGGCGGGACCTCCTACGAGCAGTACTTC.

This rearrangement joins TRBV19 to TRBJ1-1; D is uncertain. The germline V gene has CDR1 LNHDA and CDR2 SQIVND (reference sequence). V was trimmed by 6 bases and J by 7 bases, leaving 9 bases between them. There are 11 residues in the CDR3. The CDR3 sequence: CASSTRVEAFF. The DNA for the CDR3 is TGTGCCAGTAGCACCCGGGTTGAAGCTTTCTTT. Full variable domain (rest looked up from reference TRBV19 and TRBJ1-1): DGGITQSPKYLFRKEGQNVTLSCEQNLNHDAMYWYRQDPGQGLRLIYYSQIVNDFQKGDIAEGYSVSREKKESFPLTVTSAQKNPTAFYLCASSTRVEAFFGQGTRLTVV.

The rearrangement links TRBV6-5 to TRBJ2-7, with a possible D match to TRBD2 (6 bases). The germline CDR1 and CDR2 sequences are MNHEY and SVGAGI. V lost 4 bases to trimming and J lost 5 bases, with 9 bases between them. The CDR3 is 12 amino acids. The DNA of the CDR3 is TGTGCCAGCAGTTCCCGGGGGAACGAGCAGTACTTC. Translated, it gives CASSSRGNEQYF.

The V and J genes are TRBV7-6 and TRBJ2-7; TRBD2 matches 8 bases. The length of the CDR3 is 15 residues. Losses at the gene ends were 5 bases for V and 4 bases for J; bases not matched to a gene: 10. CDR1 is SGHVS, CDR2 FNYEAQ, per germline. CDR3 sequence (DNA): TGTGCCAGCAGCCCCTCGGGGGGGCCAGAGTACGAGCAGTACTTC. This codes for CASSPSGGPEYEQYF.

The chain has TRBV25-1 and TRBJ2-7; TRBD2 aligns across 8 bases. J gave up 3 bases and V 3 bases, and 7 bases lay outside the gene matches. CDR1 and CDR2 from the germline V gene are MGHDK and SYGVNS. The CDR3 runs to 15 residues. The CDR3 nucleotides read TGTGCCAGCAGTGATCCCGCGGGGGGTTTCTACGAGCAGTACTTC. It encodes CASSDPAGGFYEQYF.

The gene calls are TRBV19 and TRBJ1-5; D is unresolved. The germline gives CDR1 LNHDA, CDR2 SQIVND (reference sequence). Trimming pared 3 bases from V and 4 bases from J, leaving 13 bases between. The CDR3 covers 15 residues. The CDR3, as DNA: TGTGCCAGTAGTATCCTCATTTCGGGGAATCAGCCCCAGCATTTT. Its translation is CASSILISGNQPQHF.

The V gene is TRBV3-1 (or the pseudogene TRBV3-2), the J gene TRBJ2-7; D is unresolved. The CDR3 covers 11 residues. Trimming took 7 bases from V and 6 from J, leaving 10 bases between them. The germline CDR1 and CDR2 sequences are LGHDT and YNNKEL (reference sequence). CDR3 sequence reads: CASNQAVEQYF. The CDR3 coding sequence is TGTGCCAGCAATCAGGCCGTCGAGCAGTACTTC.

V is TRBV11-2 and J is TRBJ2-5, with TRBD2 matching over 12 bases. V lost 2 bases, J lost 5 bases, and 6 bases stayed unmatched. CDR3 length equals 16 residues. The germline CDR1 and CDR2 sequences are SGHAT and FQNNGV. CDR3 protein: CASSLYTSGGSETQYF. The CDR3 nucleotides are TGTGCCAGCAGCTTATATACTAGCGGGGGGTCGGAGACCCAGTACTTC.

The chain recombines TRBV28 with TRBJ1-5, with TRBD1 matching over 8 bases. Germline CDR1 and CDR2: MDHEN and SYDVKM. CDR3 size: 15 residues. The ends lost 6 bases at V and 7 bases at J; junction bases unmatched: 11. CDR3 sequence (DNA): TGTGCCAGCAGAACCGGACAGGGATTGATCCAGCCCCAGCATTTT. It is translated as CASRTGQGLIQPQHF.

The DNA of the CDR3 is TGTGCCAGCAGTTTAGGGGTAGGGGGGGTTTACAATGAGCAGTTCTTC. It translates to CASSLGVGGVYNEQFF. The chain joins TRBV27 to TRBJ2-1; D is perhaps TRBD2 (7 bases). CDR1 is MNHEY, CDR2 SMNVEV, per germline (reference sequence). With 2 bases removed from V and 4 bases from J, the gap between germline ends came to 15 bases. CDR3 length: 16 amino acids.

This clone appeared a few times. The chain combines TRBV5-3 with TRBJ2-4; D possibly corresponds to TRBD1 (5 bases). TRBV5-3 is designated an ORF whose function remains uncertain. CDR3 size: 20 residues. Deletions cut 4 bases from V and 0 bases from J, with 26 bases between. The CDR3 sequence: CARSALTDPIQVIAKNIQYF. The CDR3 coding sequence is TGTGCCAGAAGCGCACTAACGGACCCGATACAGGTGATAGCCAAAAACATTCAGTACTTC.